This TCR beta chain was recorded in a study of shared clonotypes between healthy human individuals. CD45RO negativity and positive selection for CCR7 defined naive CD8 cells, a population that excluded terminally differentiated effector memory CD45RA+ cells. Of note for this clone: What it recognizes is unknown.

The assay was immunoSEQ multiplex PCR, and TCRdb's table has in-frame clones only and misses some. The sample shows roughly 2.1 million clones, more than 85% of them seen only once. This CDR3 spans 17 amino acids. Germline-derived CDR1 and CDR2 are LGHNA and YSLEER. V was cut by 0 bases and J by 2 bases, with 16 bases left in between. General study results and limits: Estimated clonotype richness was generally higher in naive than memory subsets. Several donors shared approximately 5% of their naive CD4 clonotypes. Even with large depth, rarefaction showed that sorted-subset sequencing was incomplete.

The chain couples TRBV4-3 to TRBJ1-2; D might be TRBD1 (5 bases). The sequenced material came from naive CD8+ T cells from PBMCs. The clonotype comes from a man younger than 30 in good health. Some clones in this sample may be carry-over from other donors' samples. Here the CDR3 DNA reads TGCGCCAGCAGCCAAGATGACAGAACCTATACCAACTATGGCTACACCTTC. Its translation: CASSQDDRTYTNYGYTF.